This TCR beta chain is drawn from a study of T cell responses to AZD1222 COVID-19 vaccine. This CDR3 has 15 amino acids. Trimming removed 0 bases from V and 1 base from J, with 9 bases in between. The germline V gene encodes CDR1 SGHDN and CDR2 FVKESK. TCRdb's copy holds only in-frame clones and misses some; the assay was immunoSEQ multiplex PCR. Among 150,000 to 200,000 clones listed, approximately 86% were seen once. The chain is built from TRBV14 and TRBJ1-1; D is uncertain. The sequence was obtained from an adult who received the AZD1222 COVID-19 vaccine. Sequencing was performed on peripheral blood, taken 28 days after the second AZD1222 dose. The CDR3, as DNA: TGTGCCAGCAGCCAAGAGATAGGAGGGAACACTGAAGCTTTCTTT. Protein sequence: CASSQEIGGNTEAFF.